This TCR beta chain came from a study of blood T cell repertoires in COVID-19. As for the study in general: COVID-19 samples collected from the United States, Italy and Spain covered acute and convalescent phases. The cDNA or gDNA used as material had been derived from T cells, B-cell-depleted T cells, or PBMCs.

Germline V gene data show CDR1 as KGHSH and CDR2 as LQKENI. CDR3 length: 14 amino acids. J lost 2 bases, V lost 4 bases, and 1 base had no gene match. Method: immunoSEQ multiplex PCR; TCRdb's copy keeps in-frame clones and lacks some. The sample includes 200,000 to 250,000 clones, 85% to 90% of them seen just once. The sequenced sample consisted of peripheral blood. The clonotype comes from a woman between 65 and 79 years old with active or convalescent COVID-19. The rearrangement links TRBV18 to TRBJ2-1, with TRBD2 matching 8 bases. The CDR3 region is CASSRGGPYNEQFF. CDR3 nucleotide sequence: TGTGCCAGCTCACGCGGGGGGCCCTACAATGAGCAGTTCTTC.